Sequencing of this T cell receptor (beta chain) was carried out in a study of T-cell reconstitution after alpha-beta-depleted transplantation in children. Study results and caveats: The high TCRbeta diversity at day 60 in some patients came from surviving recipient T cells and thymic progenitors.

Details on this clonotype: Antigen specificity is unknown.

Unique molecular identifiers featured in how the TCRbeta library was prepared. TCRdb fed the PCR reads into MiXCR, producing one record per CDR3 protein. The top ten hold roughly two fifths of the sample, which has around 200,000 distinct CDR3 sequences, more than 15% seen once. The germline gives CDR1 SGDLS, CDR2 YYNGEE. Trimming removed 3 bases from V and 1 base from J, with 10 bases in between. The CDR3 loop spans 14 amino acids. This sequence was found in a male patient aged 2-15 years who had a stem cell transplant for acute lymphoblastic leukemia, so the T cells may come from the graft donor. Material: PBMCs, mostly from graft donor cells, obtained 360 days after TCRalphabeta/CD19-depleted stem cell transplant. This chain links TRBV9 with TRBJ1-1; D uncertain. The CDR3 DNA reads TGTGCCAGCAGCGCTCAGGTTTGGAACACTGAAGCTTTCTTT. Protein: CASSAQVWNTEAFF. The variable domain in full, with the rest retrieved from reference TRBV9 and TRBJ1-1, is DSGVTQTPKHLITATGQRVTLRCSPRSGDLSVYWYQQSLDQGLQFLIQYYNGEERAKGNILERFSAQQFPDLHSELNLSSLELGDSALYFCASSAQVWNTEAFFGQGTRLTVV.